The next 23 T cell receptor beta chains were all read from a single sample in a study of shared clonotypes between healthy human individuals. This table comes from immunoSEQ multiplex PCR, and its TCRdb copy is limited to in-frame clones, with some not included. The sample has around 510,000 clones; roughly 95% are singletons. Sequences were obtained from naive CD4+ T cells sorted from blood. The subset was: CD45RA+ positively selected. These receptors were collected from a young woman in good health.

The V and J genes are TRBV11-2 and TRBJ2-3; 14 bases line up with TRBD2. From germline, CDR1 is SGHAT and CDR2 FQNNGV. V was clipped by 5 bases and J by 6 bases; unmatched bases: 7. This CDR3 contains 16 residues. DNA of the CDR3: TGTGCCAGCAGCCCCTGGACTAGCGGGAGGACGGATACGCAGTATTTT. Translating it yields CASSPWTSGRTDTQYF.

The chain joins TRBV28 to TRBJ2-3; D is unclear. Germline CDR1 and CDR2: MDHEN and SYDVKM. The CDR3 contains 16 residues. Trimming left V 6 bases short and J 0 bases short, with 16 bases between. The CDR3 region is CASSPASSASTDTQYF. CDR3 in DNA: TGTGCCAGCAGCCCAGCTTCATCGGCTAGCACAGATACGCAGTATTTT.

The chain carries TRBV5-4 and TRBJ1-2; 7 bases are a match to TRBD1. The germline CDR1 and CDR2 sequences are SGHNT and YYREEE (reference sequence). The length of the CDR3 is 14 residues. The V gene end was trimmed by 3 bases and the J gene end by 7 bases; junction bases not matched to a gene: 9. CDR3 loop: CASSSGQALIGYTF. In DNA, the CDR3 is TGTGCCAGCAGCTCCGGACAGGCTCTTATTGGCTACACCTTC.

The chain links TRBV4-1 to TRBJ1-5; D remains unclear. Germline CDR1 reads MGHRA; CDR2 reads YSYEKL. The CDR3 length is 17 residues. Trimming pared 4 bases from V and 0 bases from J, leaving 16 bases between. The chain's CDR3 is CASSLVDGAFSNQPQHF. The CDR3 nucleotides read TGCGCCAGCAGCCTAGTAGACGGAGCCTTTAGCAATCAGCCCCAGCATTTT.

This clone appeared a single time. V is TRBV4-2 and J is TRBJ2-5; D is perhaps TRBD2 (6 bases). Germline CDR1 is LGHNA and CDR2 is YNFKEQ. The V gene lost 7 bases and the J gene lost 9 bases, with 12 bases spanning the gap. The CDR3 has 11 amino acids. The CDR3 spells CASTQWGAQYF. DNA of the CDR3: TGTGCCAGCACTCAGTGGGGGGCCCAGTACTTC.

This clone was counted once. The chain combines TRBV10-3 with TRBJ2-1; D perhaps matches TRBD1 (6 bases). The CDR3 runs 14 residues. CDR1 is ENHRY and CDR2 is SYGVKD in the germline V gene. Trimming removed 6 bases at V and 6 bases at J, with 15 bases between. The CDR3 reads CAIRGEPRGNEQFF. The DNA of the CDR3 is TGTGCCATCAGGGGGGAACCCAGGGGCAATGAGCAGTTCTTC.

The CDR3 loop reads CASSPLTGPGGETQYF. CDR3 nucleotide sequence: TGTGCCAGCTCACCATTAACGGGACCGGGTGGGGAGACCCAGTACTTC. The chain has TRBV18 and TRBJ2-5; TRBD1 or TRBD2 may be the D gene (5 bases each). V was pared by 2 bases and J by 5 bases, with 18 bases between. The germline CDR1 and CDR2 sequences are KGHSH and LQKENI. The CDR3 extends over 16 amino acids. The full variable domain, in which reference TRBV18 and TRBJ2-5 provide the parts outside the CDR3, is NAGVMQNPRHLVRRRGQEARLRCSPMKGHSHVYWYRQLPEEGLKFMVYLQKENIIDESGMPKERFSAEFPKEGPSILRIQQVVRGDSAAYFCASSPLTGPGGETQYFGPGTRLLVL.

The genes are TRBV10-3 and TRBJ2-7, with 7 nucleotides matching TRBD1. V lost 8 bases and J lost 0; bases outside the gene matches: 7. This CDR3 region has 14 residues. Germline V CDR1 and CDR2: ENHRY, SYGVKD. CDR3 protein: CAISAGGYSYEQYF. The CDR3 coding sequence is TGTGCCATCTCCGCAGGGGGATACTCCTACGAGCAGTACTTC.

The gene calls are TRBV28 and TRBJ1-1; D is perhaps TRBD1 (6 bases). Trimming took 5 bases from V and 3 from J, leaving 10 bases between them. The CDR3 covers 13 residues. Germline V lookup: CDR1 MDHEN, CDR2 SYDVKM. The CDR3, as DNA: TGTGCCAGCAGTGACAGGCGGTACACTGAAGCTTTCTTT. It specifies CASSDRRYTEAFF.

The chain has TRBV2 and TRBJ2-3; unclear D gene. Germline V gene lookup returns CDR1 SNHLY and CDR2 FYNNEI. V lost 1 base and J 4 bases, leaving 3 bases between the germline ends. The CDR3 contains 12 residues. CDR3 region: CASSEVPDTQYF. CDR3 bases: TGTGCCAGCAGTGAAGTTCCAGATACGCAGTATTTT.

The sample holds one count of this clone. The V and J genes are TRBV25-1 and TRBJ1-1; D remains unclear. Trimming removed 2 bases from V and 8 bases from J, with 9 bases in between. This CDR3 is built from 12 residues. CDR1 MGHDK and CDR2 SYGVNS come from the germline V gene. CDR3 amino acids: CASSEEAEEAFF. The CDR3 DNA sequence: TGTGCCAGCAGTGAAGAGGCAGAAGAAGCTTTCTTT.

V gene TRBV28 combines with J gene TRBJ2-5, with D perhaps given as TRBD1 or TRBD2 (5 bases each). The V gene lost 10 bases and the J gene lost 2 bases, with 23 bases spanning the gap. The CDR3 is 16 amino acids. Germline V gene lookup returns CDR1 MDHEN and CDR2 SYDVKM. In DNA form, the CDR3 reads TGTGCCACCACACTTAAACCGGGACGCTGGCAAGAGACCCAGTACTTC. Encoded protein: CATTLKPGRWQETQYF.

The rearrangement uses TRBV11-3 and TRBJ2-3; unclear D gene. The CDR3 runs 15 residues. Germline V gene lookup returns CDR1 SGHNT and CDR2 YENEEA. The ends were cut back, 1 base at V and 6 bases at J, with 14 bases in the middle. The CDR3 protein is CASSLGGSDSDTQYF. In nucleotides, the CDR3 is TGTGCCAGCAGCTTAGGTGGCAGTGACTCGGATACGCAGTATTTT.

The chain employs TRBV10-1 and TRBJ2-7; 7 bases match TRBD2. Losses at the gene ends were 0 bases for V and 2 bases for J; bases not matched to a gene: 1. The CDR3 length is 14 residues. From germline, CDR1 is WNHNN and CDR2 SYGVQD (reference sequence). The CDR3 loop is CASSESAGTYEQYF. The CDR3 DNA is TGCGCCAGCAGTGAGTCAGCGGGAACCTACGAGCAGTACTTC.

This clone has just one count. The DNA for the CDR3 is TGTGCCAGCCTGGGACTAGCGGGTTCCTACAATGAGCAGTTCTTC. Its protein is CASLGLAGSYNEQFF. The V call is TRBV5-5, the J call TRBJ2-1; 12 nucleotides line up with TRBD2. The CDR3 has 15 residues. The V gene's germline CDR1 is SGHKS and CDR2 YYEKEE (reference sequence). V lost 7 bases and J lost 1; bases outside the gene matches: 3.

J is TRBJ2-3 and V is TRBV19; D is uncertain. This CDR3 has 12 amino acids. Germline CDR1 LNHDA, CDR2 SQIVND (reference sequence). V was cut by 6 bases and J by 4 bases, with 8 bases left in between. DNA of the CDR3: TGTGCCAGTAGGGCCCAGCCAGATACGCAGTATTTT. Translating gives CASRAQPDTQYF.

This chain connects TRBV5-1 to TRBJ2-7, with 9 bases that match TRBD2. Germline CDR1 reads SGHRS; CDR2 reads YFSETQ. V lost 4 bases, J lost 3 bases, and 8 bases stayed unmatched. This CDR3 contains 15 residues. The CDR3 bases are TGCGCCAGCAGCCCGGTGGCGGGAGGGTTCTACGAGCAGTACTTC. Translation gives CASSPVAGGFYEQYF.

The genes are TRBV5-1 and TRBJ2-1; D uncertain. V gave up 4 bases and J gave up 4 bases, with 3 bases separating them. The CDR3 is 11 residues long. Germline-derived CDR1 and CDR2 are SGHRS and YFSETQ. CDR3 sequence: CASSTYNEQFF. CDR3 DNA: TGCGCCAGCAGCACATACAATGAGCAGTTCTTC.

The CDR3 region has the DNA TGCGCCAGCAGCCAAGCCCGACAGACTGGAGAAAAACTGTTTTTT. Translated, it gives CASSQARQTGEKLFF. The gene calls are TRBV4-1 and TRBJ1-4, with a weak D call TRBD1 (5 bases). V lost 1 base to trimming and J lost 8 bases, with 14 bases between them. CDR1 is MGHRA and CDR2 is YSYEKL in the germline V gene. The CDR3 has 15 residues.

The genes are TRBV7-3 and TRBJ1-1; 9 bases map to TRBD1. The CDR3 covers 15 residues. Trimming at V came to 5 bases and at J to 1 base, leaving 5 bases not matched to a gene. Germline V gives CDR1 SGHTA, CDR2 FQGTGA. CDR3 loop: CASSQQGARNTEAFF. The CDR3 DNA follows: TGTGCCAGCAGCCAACAGGGGGCAAGGAACACTGAAGCTTTCTTT. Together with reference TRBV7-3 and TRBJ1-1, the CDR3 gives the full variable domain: GAGVSQTPSNKVTEKGKYVELRCDPISGHTALYWYRQSLGQGPEFLIYFQGTGAADDSGLPNDRFFAVRPEGSVSTLKIQRTERGDSAVYLCASSQQGARNTEAFFGQGTRLTVV.

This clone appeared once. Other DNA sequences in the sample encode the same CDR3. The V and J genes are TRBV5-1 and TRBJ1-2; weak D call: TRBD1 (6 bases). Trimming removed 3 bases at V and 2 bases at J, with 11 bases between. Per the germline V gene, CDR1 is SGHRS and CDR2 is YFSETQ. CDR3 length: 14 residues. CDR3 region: CASSSTGTNYGYTF. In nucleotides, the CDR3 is TGCGCCAGCAGCTCGACCGGGACAAACTATGGCTACACCTTC.

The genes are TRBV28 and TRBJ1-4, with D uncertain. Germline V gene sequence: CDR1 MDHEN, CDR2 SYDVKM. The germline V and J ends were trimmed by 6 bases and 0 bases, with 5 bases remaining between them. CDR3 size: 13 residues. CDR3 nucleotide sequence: TGTGCCAGCAGGAAGGCAACTAATGAAAAACTGTTTTTT. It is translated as CASRKATNEKLFF. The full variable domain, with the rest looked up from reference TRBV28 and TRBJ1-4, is DVKVTQSSRYLVKRTGEKVFLECVQDMDHENMFWYRQDPGLGLRLIYFSYDVKMKEKGDIPEGYSVSREKKERFSLILESASTNQTSMYLCASRKATNEKLFFGSGTQLSVL.

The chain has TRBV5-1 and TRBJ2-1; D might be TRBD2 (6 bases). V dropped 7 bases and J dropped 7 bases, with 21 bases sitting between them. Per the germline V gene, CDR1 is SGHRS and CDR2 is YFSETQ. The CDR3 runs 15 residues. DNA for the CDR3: TGCGCCAGCGGAGTCGGAGGGAGTACCAATAATGAGCAGTTCTTC. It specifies CASGVGGSTNNEQFF.